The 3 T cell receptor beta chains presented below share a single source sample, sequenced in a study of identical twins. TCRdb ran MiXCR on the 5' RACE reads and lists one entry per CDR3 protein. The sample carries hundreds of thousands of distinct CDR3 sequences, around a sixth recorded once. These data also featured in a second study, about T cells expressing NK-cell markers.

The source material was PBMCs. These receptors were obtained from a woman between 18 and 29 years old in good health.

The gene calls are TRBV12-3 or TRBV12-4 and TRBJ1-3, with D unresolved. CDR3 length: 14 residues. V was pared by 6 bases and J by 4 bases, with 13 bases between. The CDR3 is CASSTTALGNTIYF. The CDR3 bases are TGTGCCAGCAGCACGACGGCTCTCGGAAACACCATATATTTT.

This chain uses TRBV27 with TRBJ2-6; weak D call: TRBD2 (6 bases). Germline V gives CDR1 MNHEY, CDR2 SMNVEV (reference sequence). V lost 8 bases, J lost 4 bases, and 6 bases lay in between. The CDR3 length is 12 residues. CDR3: CASGGGANVLTF. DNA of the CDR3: TGTGCCAGCGGGGGGGGGGCCAACGTCCTGACTTTC.

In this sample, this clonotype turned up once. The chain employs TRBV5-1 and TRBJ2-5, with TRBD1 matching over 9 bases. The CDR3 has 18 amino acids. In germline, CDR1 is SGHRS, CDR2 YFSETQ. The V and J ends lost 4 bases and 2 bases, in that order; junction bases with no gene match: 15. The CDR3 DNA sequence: TGCGCCAGCAGCATGCCCGGGACAGGGTGGACTCGGCAAGAGACCCAGTACTTC. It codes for CASSMPGTGWTRQETQYF.